The TCR beta chain described here comes from a study of blood T cell repertoires in COVID-19. Background on the study: Samples taken during acute and convalescent COVID-19 were collected in the United States, Italy and Spain. PBMCs, B-cell-depleted T cells, or T cells were the source of the cDNA or gDNA that made up the material.

Methods used by the authors: Amplification of reference gene primers provided the estimated nucleated cell counts. TCRdb keeps only in-frame clones here, not all; method: immunoSEQ multiplex PCR. The DNA gave D and trimming, while V, J and clone size come from that table. This table has 150,000 to 200,000 clones, 70% to 90% appearing once. The germline V gene encodes CDR1 SGHRS and CDR2 YFSETQ. This CDR3 is 14 amino acids long. V was cut by 4 bases and J by 0 bases, with 10 bases left in between. The sample taken for sequencing was peripheral blood. The TCR originated in a man aged 40-50 years with active or convalescent COVID-19. The rearrangement links TRBV5-1 to TRBJ1-1; D uncertain. CDR3 loop: CASSLQNMNTEAFF. DNA for the CDR3: TGCGCCAGCAGCCTACAGAATATGAACACTGAAGCTTTCTTT.